The entry below gives a single T cell receptor (beta chain) sequence along with its context. The data originate from a study of blood T cell repertoires in COVID-19. Study summary: Samples taken during acute and convalescent COVID-19 were collected in the United States, Italy and Spain. T cells, B-cell-depleted T cells, or PBMCs supplied cDNA or gDNA.

Authors' data handling: Amplified reference gene primers provided the basis for estimating nucleated cell counts. Assay used: immunoSEQ multiplex PCR; TCRdb lists only in-frame clones, some missing. The DNA was the basis for D and trimming; V, J and clone size are from that table. The sample has 110,000 to 150,000 clones; nearly 85% are singletons. This CDR3 spans 15 amino acids. CDR1 is MNHEY, CDR2 SVGAGI, per germline. Trimming cost V 8 bases and J 4 bases; bases outside gene matches: 11. The receptor was derived from a human donor in a cohort sampled during active COVID-19. The sequenced material came from peripheral blood. The J gene is TRBJ2-5, the V gene TRBV6-5; TRBD1 agrees at 9 bases. The CDR3 DNA follows: TGTGCCAGCCCTGATAGACAGGGGGTACGAGAGACCCAGTACTTC. This sequence encodes CASPDRQGVRETQYF.